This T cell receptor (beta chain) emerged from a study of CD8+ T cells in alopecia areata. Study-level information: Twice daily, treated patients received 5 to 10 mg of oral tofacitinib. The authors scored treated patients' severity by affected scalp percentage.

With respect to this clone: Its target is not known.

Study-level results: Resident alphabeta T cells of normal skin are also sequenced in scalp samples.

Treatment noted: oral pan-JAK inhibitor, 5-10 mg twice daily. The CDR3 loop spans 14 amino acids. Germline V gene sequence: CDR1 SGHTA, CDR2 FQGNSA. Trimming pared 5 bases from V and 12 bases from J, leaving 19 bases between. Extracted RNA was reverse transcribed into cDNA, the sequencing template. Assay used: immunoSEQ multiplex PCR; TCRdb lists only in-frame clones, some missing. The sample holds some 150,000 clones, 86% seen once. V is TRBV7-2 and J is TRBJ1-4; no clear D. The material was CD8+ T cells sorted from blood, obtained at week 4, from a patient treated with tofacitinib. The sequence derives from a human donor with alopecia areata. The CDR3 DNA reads TGTGCCAGCAGCCTAGGACGGGAGGCCTTGGAACTGTTTTTT. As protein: CASSLGREALELFF.